A single sample gave rise to the 17 T cell receptor beta chains below, sequenced in a study of blood T cell repertoires in COVID-19. Clones were sequenced by immunoSEQ multiplex PCR, and TCRdb holds only the in-frame ones, with some missing. The top ten clones hold approximately 2.6% of a sample with 220,000 or so clones, roughly 84% of them seen once. The specimen sequenced was peripheral blood. These receptors originate from a man aged 45-60 years who had recovered from COVID-19.

This chain uses TRBV19 with TRBJ1-2, with D perhaps TRBD1 (5 bases). The V gene's germline CDR1 is LNHDA and CDR2 SQIVND (reference sequence). The CDR3 is 14 amino acids. V dropped 6 bases and J dropped 3 bases, with 14 bases sitting between them. In DNA form, the CDR3 reads TGTGCCAGTAGGCCTGGGGCCAAACACTATGGCTACACCTTC. Its protein is CASRPGAKHYGYTF.

The chain employs TRBV11-2 and TRBJ1-3, with D possibly being TRBD1 (6 bases). V was cut by 7 bases and J by 6 bases, with 16 bases left in between. CDR1 and CDR2 (germline): SGHAT, FQNNGV. The CDR3 spans 14 residues. In nucleotides, the CDR3 is TGTGCCAGCAACTATGCGACAGGCTCAAACACCATATATTTT. As protein: CASNYATGSNTIYF.

The chain has TRBV6-5 and TRBJ2-1; TRBD2 matches 11 bases. V dropped 4 bases and J dropped 7; count of bases not matched to a gene: 6. Germline assignment: CDR1 MNHEY and CDR2 SVGAGI. The length of the CDR3 is 15 residues. CDR3 nucleotide sequence: TGTGCCAGCAGTTTCCTAGCGGGAGGTCTTAATGAGCAGTTCTTC. It specifies CASSFLAGGLNEQFF.

This chain links TRBV18 with TRBJ2-4; 7 bases are shared with TRBD1. Germline assignment: CDR1 KGHSH and CDR2 LQKENI. Trimming cost V 3 bases and J 0 bases; bases outside gene matches: 17. This CDR3 spans 20 amino acids. CDR3 region: CASSPSVQDRSPLAKNIQYF. CDR3 DNA sequence: TGTGCCAGCTCACCTTCGGTCCAGGACAGGTCCCCTTTAGCCAAAAACATTCAGTACTTC.

The chain uses TRBV5-1 and TRBJ2-5, with TRBD2 as a possible D gene (6 bases). The CDR3 is 16 amino acids. Germline CDR1 reads SGHRS; CDR2 reads YFSETQ. Between the trimmed V and J ends, which lost 2 bases and 2 bases, there was a span of 16 bases. CDR3 DNA sequence: TGCGCCAGCAGCTTAGTGCCGTACGGGGGACAAGAGACCCAGTACTTC. Protein product: CASSLVPYGGQETQYF. Drawing the rest from reference TRBV5-1 and TRBJ2-5, the complete variable domain is KAGVTQTPRYLIKTRGQQVTLSCSPISGHRSVSWYQQTPGQGLQFLFEYFSETQRNKGNFPGRFSGRQFSNSRSEMNVSTLELGDSALYLCASSLVPYGGQETQYFGPGTRLLVL.

J is TRBJ2-3 and V is TRBV28; 9 bases are a match to TRBD2. Germline CDR1 MDHEN, CDR2 SYDVKM. V dropped 4 bases and J dropped 2; count of bases not matched to a gene: 7. The CDR3 runs to 16 residues. CDR3 residues: CASSSKTSGVTDTQYF. The CDR3 coding sequence is TGTGCCAGCAGTTCCAAGACTAGCGGAGTCACAGATACGCAGTATTTT.

The gene calls are TRBV28 and TRBJ2-2; 7 bases fit TRBD1. The CDR3 is 15 residues long. V lost 6 bases, J lost 6 bases, and 10 bases stayed unmatched. CDR1 is MDHEN, CDR2 SYDVKM, per germline. The CDR3 here is CASSFEDRAPGELFF. The CDR3 DNA reads TGTGCCAGCAGCTTCGAAGACAGGGCCCCCGGGGAGCTGTTTTTT.

This chain links TRBV30 with TRBJ1-6; perhaps TRBD1 as D (6 bases). Per germline, CDR1 GTSNPN and CDR2 SVGIG (reference sequence). CDR3 length equals 13 residues. The V end was cut by 5 bases, the J end by 10 bases, with 15 bases between. CDR3 region: CAWSQGPGSPLHF. CDR3 bases: TGTGCCTGGTCACAGGGACCAGGGTCACCCCTCCACTTT.

This chain connects TRBV19 to TRBJ2-7; no clear D. This CDR3 has 13 amino acids. CDR1 and CDR2 (germline): LNHDA, SQIVND (reference sequence). V lost 0 bases and J lost 3, with 6 bases in between. CDR3 bases: TGTGCCAGTAGTATAGATCTCTACTACGAGCAGTACTTC. It encodes CASSIDLYYEQYF.

The chain links TRBV29-1 to TRBJ2-5; D is perhaps TRBD1 (5 bases). The CDR3 extends over 11 amino acids. Germline V gene lookup returns CDR1 SQVTM and CDR2 ANQGSEA. The V end was cut by 8 bases, the J end by 5 bases, with 12 bases between. The CDR3 DNA reads TGCAGCCCCAGGGTAATGGAGACCCAGTACTTC. Protein sequence: CSPRVMETQYF.

This clone was counted between two and nine times. The V gene is TRBV30, the J gene TRBJ2-7; D is perhaps TRBD2 (5 bases). This CDR3 has 12 residues. Trimming shortened V by 6 bases and J by 3 bases, and 12 bases separated the two germline ends. The germline V gene encodes CDR1 GTSNPN and CDR2 SVGIG (reference sequence). The CDR3 region has the DNA TGTGCCTGTGCTGAGGGCCACTACGAGCAGTACTTC. Translated, it gives CACAEGHYEQYF.

The chain recombines TRBV28 with TRBJ2-7; TRBD1 matches 9 bases. The CDR3 loop spans 15 amino acids. The V gene's germline CDR1 is MDHEN and CDR2 SYDVKM. J lost 6 bases, V lost 2 bases, and 8 bases had no gene match. The CDR3 loop reads CASSLMGQGSGEQYF. For the CDR3, the DNA is TGTGCCAGCAGTTTAATGGGACAGGGCAGTGGCGAGCAGTACTTC.

The V call is TRBV6-5, the J call TRBJ2-1, with D unresolved. This CDR3 region has 15 residues. Germline CDR1 reads MNHEY; CDR2 reads SVGAGI. Between the trimmed V and J ends, which lost 2 bases and 5 bases, there was a span of 13 bases. As DNA, the CDR3 is TGTGCCAGCAGTTACGAAACGGCGGTCCACAATGAGCAGTTCTTC. It specifies CASSYETAVHNEQFF.

This chain links TRBV10-3 with TRBJ2-7; D is ambiguous. V was clipped by 2 bases and J by 1 base, with 6 bases between them. Germline CDR1 is ENHRY and CDR2 is SYGVKD. The CDR3 is 13 residues long. In DNA form, the CDR3 reads TGTGCCATCAGTGAGACAGCATCCTACGAGCAGTACTTC. Translated: CAISETASYEQYF.

The genes are TRBV6-5 and TRBJ2-7; 13 bases line up with TRBD2. CDR3 length: 16 amino acids. From germline, CDR1 is MNHEY and CDR2 SVGAGI. V trimming: 0 bases; J trimming: 3 bases; junction bases outside the gene matches: 2. The CDR3 DNA is TGTGCCAGCAGTTACTCCGGACTAGCGGGAGTCTACGAGCAGTACTTC. It specifies CASSYSGLAGVYEQYF.

J is TRBJ2-7 and V is TRBV5-1; 9 positions match TRBD1. Germline trimming cut 4 bases from V and 0 bases from J; bases unmatched to any gene: 2. This CDR3 region has 14 residues. Per germline, CDR1 SGHRS and CDR2 YFSETQ. The CDR3 loop is CASSPDRGSYEQYF. The CDR3 region has the DNA TGCGCCAGCAGCCCGGACAGGGGCTCCTACGAGCAGTACTTC.

The V call is TRBV5-1, the J call TRBJ2-7, with TRBD1 as a possible D gene (5 bases). Trimming took off 2 bases at V and 3 bases at J, with 9 bases between the two ends. CDR1 is SGHRS and CDR2 is YFSETQ in the germline V gene. The CDR3 sequence is 13 residues long. Here the CDR3 reads CASSFPGIYEQYF. CDR3 sequence (DNA): TGCGCCAGCAGCTTTCCAGGGATCTACGAGCAGTACTTC. Drawing the rest from reference TRBV5-1 and TRBJ2-7, the complete variable domain is KAGVTQTPRYLIKTRGQQVTLSCSPISGHRSVSWYQQTPGQGLQFLFEYFSETQRNKGNFPGRFSGRQFSNSRSEMNVSTLELGDSALYLCASSFPGIYEQYFGPGTRLTVT.